These 2 T cell receptor beta chains were sequenced from one sample in a study of OX40 agonist ivuxolimab in advanced cancers. The library was generated by the immunoSEQ multiplex PCR assay. TCRdb's version of the immuneACCESS table is confined to in-frame rearrangements and falls short of the full clone set. An unresolved V gene accounts for under half of the shortfall where checked; the remainder is of unknown origin. This sample comprises 9,500 to 11,000 clones, 77% of them detected only once. Of the sample, 33% falls within the top ten clones. The sequenced sample was CD4+ or CD8+ T cells sorted from blood, obtained in a trial of the OX40 agonist ivuxolimab. These TCRs come from an adult with an advanced solid tumor such as melanoma, head and neck, liver or kidney cancer.

The chain carries TRBV30 and TRBJ1-1; possible D gene TRBD1, 6 bases. Trimming left V 8 bases short and J 4 bases short, with 11 bases between. CDR3 length: 11 amino acids. Germline V gives CDR1 GTSNPN, CDR2 SVGIG (reference sequence). The CDR3 loop reads CAGGGTTEAFF. The CDR3 nucleotides are TGTGCCGGGGGCGGGACCACTGAAGCTTTCTTT.

V gene TRBV6-4 combines with J gene TRBJ2-1; 13 nucleotides match TRBD2. There are 16 residues in the CDR3. The junction had 6 bases not matched to a gene; V was cut back by 6 bases and J by 4 bases. Germline V CDR1 and CDR2: MRHNA, SNTAGT. The chain's CDR3 is CASSQLAGGVYNEQFF. CDR3 coding DNA: TGTGCCAGCAGCCAACTAGCGGGGGGGGTATACAATGAGCAGTTCTTC.